Below, 18 T cell receptor beta chains from the same sample are listed, as sequenced in a study of blood T cell repertoires in COVID-19. Generated by immunoSEQ multiplex PCR, the TCRdb table keeps only in-frame clones and is missing some. This sample has some 400,000 clones, with 87% found just once. Sequenced material: peripheral blood. These TCRs come from a woman aged 30 to 39 with COVID-19, enrolled during active disease.

The J gene is TRBJ2-1, the V gene TRBV15; 12 bases fit TRBD2. Losses at the gene ends were 1 base for V and 0 bases for J; bases not matched to a gene: 13. CDR1 is LNHNV, CDR2 YYDKDF, per germline (reference sequence). CDR3 length: 21 amino acids. CDR3 nucleotides: TGTGCCACCAGCAGAGGTTTGGGAAAACTAGCGGGAGGTAGCTCCTACAATGAGCAGTTCTTC. Amino acids: CATSRGLGKLAGGSSYNEQFF.

In its sample, this clone was seen a few times. V and J are TRBV11-1 and TRBJ2-5, with D hard to call. The V end was cut by 5 bases, the J end by 3 bases, with 19 bases between. CDR1 SGHAT and CDR2 FQDESV come from the germline V gene (reference sequence). The CDR3 has 16 residues. CDR3 sequence: CASSRGGGAQEETQYF. The CDR3, as DNA: TGTGCCAGCAGCCGCGGTGGTGGCGCACAAGAAGAGACCCAGTACTTC. Full variable domain (outside the CDR3, taken from reference TRBV11-1 and TRBJ2-5): EAEVAQSPRYKITEKSQAVAFWCDPISGHATLYWYRQILGQGPELLVQFQDESVVDDSQLPKDRFSAERLKGVDSTLKIQPAELGDSAMYLCASSRGGGAQEETQYFGPGTRLLVL.

This sequence joins TRBV7-9 and TRBJ1-6; TRBD1 might be the D (6 bases). Germline V gene sequence: CDR1 SEHNR, CDR2 FQNEAQ (reference sequence). The V end was cut by 4 bases, the J end by 6 bases, with 16 bases between. The CDR3 extends over 16 amino acids. The CDR3 DNA reads TGTGCCAGCAGCTCCCTCGTATTACAGGGTAATTCACCCCTCCACTTT. It codes for CASSSLVLQGNSPLHF.

The rearrangement links TRBV4-1 to TRBJ2-1, with 7 bases lining up with TRBD2. The V gene's germline CDR1 is MGHRA and CDR2 YSYEKL. J gave up 12 bases and V 0 bases, and 14 bases lay outside the gene matches. The CDR3 is made up of 16 amino acids. This CDR3 reads CASSQDIIGRAVRQFF. CDR3 nucleotides: TGCGCCAGCAGCCAAGATATTATAGGGAGGGCCGTACGGCAGTTCTTC.

The chain uses TRBV9 and TRBJ1-4; D unresolved. Germline CDR1 SGDLS, CDR2 YYNGEE. The V gene lost 4 bases and the J gene lost 0 bases, with 10 bases spanning the gap. CDR3 size: 15 residues. The CDR3 DNA sequence: TGTGCCAGCAGCCGAAGGGAGGCAACTAATGAAAAACTGTTTTTT. This sequence encodes CASSRREATNEKLFF.

The chain has TRBV30 and TRBJ1-5; D ambiguous. Germline lookup yields CDR1 GTSNPN and CDR2 SVGIG (reference sequence). V lost 3 bases to trimming and J lost 3 bases, with 9 bases between them. The CDR3 is made up of 13 amino acids. CDR3 nucleotides: TGTGCCTGGAGCGGGAGTCACAATCAGCCCCAGCATTTT. It yields the protein CAWSGSHNQPQHF.

The table lists this clone with a count of one. This chain uses TRBV5-1 with TRBJ2-7, with D unresolved. This CDR3 is built from 14 residues. CDR1 is SGHRS, CDR2 YFSETQ, per germline. V was cut by 1 base and J by 2 bases, with 10 bases left in between. The CDR3 is CASSLPQLAYEQYF. In DNA, the CDR3 is TGCGCCAGCAGCTTGCCCCAGTTGGCCTACGAGCAGTACTTC.

The V and J genes are TRBV6-6 and TRBJ2-4, with TRBD1 identical over 7 bases. The J segment lost 9 bases and the V segment lost 1 base, leaving 9 bases of the junction unmatched. The CDR3 is made up of 15 amino acids. CDR1 and CDR2 (germline): MNHNY, SVGAGI (reference sequence). In DNA form, the CDR3 reads TGTGCCAGCAGTTACTATGACAGGGATCTAGGCATTCAGTACTTC. This encodes CASSYYDRDLGIQYF.

The CDR3 DNA follows: TGCGCCAGCAGCTTGGATTCGGGGGGTACTAACTATGGCTACACCTTC. Protein sequence: CASSLDSGGTNYGYTF. The genes are TRBV5-1 and TRBJ1-2, with D possibly TRBD1 on 5 matching bases. Per the germline V gene, CDR1 is SGHRS and CDR2 is YFSETQ. The CDR3 is made up of 16 amino acids. Trimming took off 0 bases at V and 0 bases at J, with 12 bases between the two ends.

This clone was observed a single time. The chain links TRBV2 to TRBJ2-5, with 7 bases fitting TRBD1. Germline CDR1 reads SNHLY; CDR2 reads FYNNEI. The CDR3 loop spans 15 amino acids. Losses at the gene ends were 3 bases for V and 5 bases for J; bases not matched to a gene: 9. CDR3 in DNA: TGTGCCAGCAGTGACGAAGGGGGCGCGTGGGAGACCCAGTACTTC. This sequence encodes CASSDEGGAWETQYF.

This clone was observed a single time. The chain carries TRBV3-1 (or the pseudogene TRBV3-2) and TRBJ2-3, with TRBD2 matching over 8 bases. The CDR3 contains 15 residues. Trimming at V came to 0 bases and at J to 4 bases, leaving 3 bases not matched to a gene. The germline V gene has CDR1 LGHDT and CDR2 YNNKEL (reference sequence). The chain's CDR3 is CASSQDTGGADTQYF. The CDR3 region has the DNA TGTGCCAGCAGCCAAGATACGGGAGGGGCAGATACGCAGTATTTT.

The chain carries TRBV5-1 and TRBJ2-1; 8 bases align to TRBD2. The germline V gene encodes CDR1 SGHRS and CDR2 YFSETQ. The CDR3 covers 15 residues. J was trimmed by 5 bases and V by 4 bases; bases with no gene match: 8. The CDR3 bases are TGCGCCAGCAGCATAAGCGGGAGCCCTGACAATGAGCAGTTCTTC. This sequence encodes CASSISGSPDNEQFF.

This clone was counted a single time. The V and J genes are TRBV5-4 and TRBJ2-7, with 9 bases lining up with TRBD1. CDR1 is SGHNT, CDR2 YYREEE, per germline (reference sequence). This CDR3 region has 15 residues. V lost 0 bases and J lost 6; bases outside the gene matches: 7. The CDR3 reads CASSLGGTGLVEQYF. CDR3 bases: TGTGCCAGCAGCTTGGGAGGGACAGGGCTCGTCGAGCAGTACTTC.

For the CDR3, the DNA is TGTGCCATCAGTGAGGTGGCAGGGGAAGGGAATTCACCCCTCCACTTT. As protein: CAISEVAGEGNSPLHF. The V and J genes are TRBV10-3 and TRBJ1-6; perhaps TRBD1 as D (6 bases). The CDR3 has 16 amino acids. The germline CDR1 and CDR2 sequences are ENHRY and SYGVKD. V was pared by 2 bases and J by 7 bases, with 15 bases between.

V and J are TRBV19 and TRBJ1-4; D not resolved. CDR3 size: 14 residues. In germline, CDR1 is LNHDA, CDR2 SQIVND (reference sequence). V was shortened by 6 bases and J by 5 bases, with 13 bases between the two germline ends. CDR3 region: CASSQPRRNEKLFF. The CDR3 DNA reads TGTGCCAGTAGCCAACCGCGGCGAAATGAAAAACTGTTTTTT.

The chain joins TRBV6-4 to TRBJ2-7; the match to TRBD2 covers 9 bases. CDR3 length equals 14 residues. Looked up from germline, CDR1 is MRHNA and CDR2 is SNTAGT. The J segment lost 6 bases and the V segment lost 5 bases, leaving 8 bases of the junction unmatched. CDR3 amino acids: CASSWLAGSCEQYF. As DNA, the CDR3 is TGTGCCAGCAGTTGGCTAGCGGGATCTTGCGAGCAGTACTTC.

This chain connects TRBV29-1 to TRBJ1-5; 8 nucleotides match TRBD1. CDR1 and CDR2 from the germline V gene are SQVTM and ANQGSEA. With V trimmed by 1 base and J by 2 bases, 4 bases remained unmatched. This CDR3 contains 15 residues. Written as DNA, the CDR3 is TGCAGCGTTGAAGTGGGGACAGGCCGCAATCAGCCCCAGCATTTT. It specifies CSVEVGTGRNQPQHF.

V gene TRBV29-1 combines with J gene TRBJ2-1; possibly TRBD2 for D (6 bases). Trimming removed 3 bases from V and 7 bases from J, with 16 bases in between. CDR1 and CDR2 from the germline V gene are SQVTM and ANQGSEA. The CDR3 is made up of 14 amino acids. CDR3 DNA sequence: TGCAGCGTTGACGGGGTAACTAGCAAAAATGAGCAGTTCTTC. Its translation: CSVDGVTSKNEQFF.